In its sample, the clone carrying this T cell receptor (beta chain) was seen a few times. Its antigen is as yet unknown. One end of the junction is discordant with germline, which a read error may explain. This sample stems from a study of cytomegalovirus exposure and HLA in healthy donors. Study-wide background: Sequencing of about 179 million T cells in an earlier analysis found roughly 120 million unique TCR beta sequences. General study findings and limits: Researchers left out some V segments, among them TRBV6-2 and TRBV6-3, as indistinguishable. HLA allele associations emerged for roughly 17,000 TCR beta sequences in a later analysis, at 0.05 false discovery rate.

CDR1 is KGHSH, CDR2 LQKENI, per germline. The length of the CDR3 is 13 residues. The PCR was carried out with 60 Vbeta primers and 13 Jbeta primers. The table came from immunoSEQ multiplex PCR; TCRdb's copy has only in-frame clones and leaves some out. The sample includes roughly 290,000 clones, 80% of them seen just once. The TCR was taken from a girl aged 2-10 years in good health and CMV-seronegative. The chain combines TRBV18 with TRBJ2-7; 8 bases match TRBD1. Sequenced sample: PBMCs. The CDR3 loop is CASSPQGAYEQYF. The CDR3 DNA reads TGTGCCAGCTCGCCACAGGGGGCCTACGAGCAGTACTTC.